The 23 T cell receptor beta chains below all came from one sample that was sequenced in a study of T cell responses to AZD1222 COVID-19 vaccine. Here immunoSEQ multiplex PCR was the method, and the copy in TCRdb shows in-frame clones only, minus some. Of about 75,000 clones listed, roughly 88% are singletons. The sequences come from peripheral blood, collected 28 days after the second dose of the MenACWY control vaccine. Receptor source: an adult who received the MenACWY meningococcal vaccine as a control.

The chain combines TRBV30 with TRBJ1-2; D remains ambiguous. This CDR3 comprises 13 residues. CDR1 and CDR2 from the germline V gene are GTSNPN and SVGIG (reference sequence). V shed 0 bases and J shed 6 bases, with 11 bases lying between them. The CDR3 DNA sequence: TGTGCCTGGAGTGTCTGGGGAGAAGATGGCTACACCTTC. Translated: CAWSVWGEDGYTF.

The V gene is TRBV30, the J gene TRBJ2-5; 8 nucleotides match TRBD2. The ends lost 3 bases at V and 9 bases at J; junction bases unmatched: 15. Germline lookup yields CDR1 GTSNPN and CDR2 SVGIG (reference sequence). This CDR3 has 15 residues. The DNA of the CDR3 is TGTGCCTGGAGGACCCTTCAGCGGGGGAAAGGGTCCCAGTACTTC. Amino acid sequence: CAWRTLQRGKGSQYF.

This sequence joins TRBV2 and TRBJ2-3; D not resolved. The CDR3 covers 12 residues. The germline V gene has CDR1 SNHLY and CDR2 FYNNEI. The V and J ends lost 8 bases and 6 bases respectively, with 12 bases between them. The CDR3 DNA reads as TGTGCCAGCTGTCAGACTCGGGATACGCAGTATTTT. Translated: CASCQTRDTQYF.

The rearrangement uses TRBV27 and TRBJ1-1; 8 bases match TRBD1. V dropped 1 base and J dropped 0; count of bases not matched to a gene: 7. The CDR3 sequence is 17 residues long. Germline loops: CDR1 MNHEY, CDR2 SMNVEV (reference sequence). The CDR3 sequence is CASSLLRAGGLNTEAFF. CDR3 sequence (DNA): TGTGCCAGCAGTTTATTACGGGCAGGGGGCTTGAACACTGAAGCTTTCTTT.

This clone was seen once. The chain carries TRBV28 and TRBJ1-5, with 7 bases identical to TRBD1. The CDR3 runs 15 residues. Unmatched junction bases numbered 7, after V lost 2 bases and J lost 6 bases. Germline lookup yields CDR1 MDHEN and CDR2 SYDVKM. The CDR3 DNA reads TGTGCCAGCAGTTTAGGTCAGGGGGTAATTCAGCCCCAGCATTTT. Translating gives CASSLGQGVIQPQHF.

This sequence joins TRBV15 and TRBJ1-4; TRBD1 matches 10 bases. V shed 2 bases, J shed 5 bases, and the junction held 8 bases outside the gene matches. Germline V gene lookup returns CDR1 LNHNV and CDR2 YYDKDF (reference sequence). The CDR3 is 17 residues long. The CDR3 region is CATSRLRPGQGNEKLFF. The CDR3 DNA sequence: TGTGCCACCAGCAGACTACGACCGGGACAGGGGAATGAAAAACTGTTTTTT.

This chain connects TRBV19 to TRBJ1-4, with TRBD1 matching over 8 bases. The ends lost 4 bases at V and 0 bases at J; junction bases unmatched: 4. The CDR3 runs 16 residues. CDR1 is LNHDA, CDR2 SQIVND, per germline (reference sequence). The CDR3 loop is CASSSPGQATNEKLFF. For the CDR3, the DNA is TGTGCCAGTAGTAGCCCGGGACAGGCAACTAATGAAAAACTGTTTTTT.

The chain has TRBV7-9 and TRBJ2-3; weak D call: TRBD1 (6 bases). The CDR3 runs to 16 residues. V was pared by 6 bases and J by 2 bases, with 18 bases between. The germline gives CDR1 SEHNR, CDR2 FQNEAQ (reference sequence). The CDR3: CASSFSSMGATDTQYF. The CDR3 DNA reads TGTGCCAGCAGTTTCTCGAGTATGGGGGCCACAGATACGCAGTATTTT.

Concerning this clone: Germline is not matched at one junction end, which may reflect a read error. The gene calls are TRBV7-8 and TRBJ1-6; the D is unclear. Germline assignment: CDR1 SGHVS and CDR2 FQNEAQ. This CDR3 has 15 residues. In DNA, the CDR3 is TGTGCCAGCAGTTTAGACAACTCCTATAATTCACCCCTCCACTTT. This codes for CASSLDNSYNSPLHF.

The V call is TRBV7-9, the J call TRBJ2-6, with 8 bases aligning to TRBD1. V shed 5 bases, J shed 4 bases, and the junction held 7 bases outside the gene matches. Germline V gene sequence: CDR1 SEHNR, CDR2 FQNEAQ (reference sequence). The CDR3 spans 16 residues. CDR3 sequence (DNA): TGTGCCAGCAGCCTGCGCCAGGGGGCAGGGGCCAACGTCCTGACTTTC. Translating gives CASSLRQGAGANVLTF.

The chain joins TRBV6-2 or TRBV6-3 to TRBJ1-5; maybe TRBD1 (6 bases). V was cut by 4 bases and J by 3 bases, with 10 bases left in between. The CDR3 has 14 residues. Per the germline V gene, CDR1 is MNHEY and CDR2 is SVGEGT. The chain's CDR3 is CASSSGHHNQPQHF. DNA for the CDR3: TGTGCCAGCAGTTCGGGACACCACAATCAGCCCCAGCATTTT.

The chain is built from TRBV30 and TRBJ1-6, with D tentatively TRBD1 (5 bases). CDR1 is GTSNPN and CDR2 is SVGIG in the germline V gene (reference sequence). Trimming pared 2 bases from V and 9 bases from J, leaving 14 bases between. CDR3 length equals 14 residues. In nucleotides, the CDR3 is TGTGCCTGGAGTTCCCAGGGCGGTGGTTCACCCCTCCACTTT. Translation: CAWSSQGGGSPLHF.

This chain joins TRBV6-6 and TRBJ2-7; 10 positions agree with TRBD1. Germline CDR1 is MNHNY and CDR2 is SVGAGI (reference sequence). V was pared by 7 bases and J by 4 bases, with 7 bases of the junction left unmatched. The length of the CDR3 is 14 residues. DNA of the CDR3: TGTGCCAGCAAACCGACAGGGGGCTTATACGAGCAGTACTTC. It encodes CASKPTGGLYEQYF.

The chain joins TRBV19 to TRBJ1-1; possible D gene TRBD1, 6 bases. This CDR3 region has 11 residues. Germline CDR1 reads LNHDA; CDR2 reads SQIVND (reference sequence). V was pared by 8 bases and J by 9 bases, with 13 bases between. This chain's CDR3 is CASLTGTQAFF. In DNA, the CDR3 is TGTGCCAGTTTAACAGGGACACAAGCTTTCTTT.

This clone has just one count. The chain carries TRBV10-3 and TRBJ2-3, with TRBD2 matching 16 bases. The germline V gene has CDR1 ENHRY and CDR2 SYGVKD. After removal of 2 bases from V and 7 bases from J, the junction contained 3 bases not matched to a gene. This CDR3 comprises 16 residues. CDR3 sequence reads: CAISEGTSGGAHTQYF. The CDR3, as DNA: TGTGCCATCAGTGAGGGGACTAGCGGGGGGGCTCATACGCAGTATTTT.

This sequence joins TRBV29-1 and TRBJ1-1; TRBD1 might be the D (5 bases). Trimming took 2 bases from V and 3 from J, leaving 7 bases between them. Looked up from germline, CDR1 is SQVTM and CDR2 is ANQGSEA. This CDR3 has 12 amino acids. Here the CDR3 DNA reads TGCAGCGTTGAAACGACAGACACTGAAGCTTTCTTT. Its protein is CSVETTDTEAFF.

The chain is built from TRBV7-9 and TRBJ2-4, with 7 bases fitting TRBD1. The trim removed 8 bases at V and 6 bases at J, leaving 7 bases unmatched. CDR1 is SEHNR and CDR2 is FQNEAQ in the germline V gene (reference sequence). This CDR3 has 13 residues. In DNA, the CDR3 is TGTGCCAGCGGTCGGGCAGGGGGAAACATTCAGTACTTC. This gives the protein CASGRAGGNIQYF. Full variable domain (missing parts from reference TRBV7-9 and TRBJ2-4): DTGVSQNPRHKITKRGQNVTFRCDPISEHNRLYWYRQTLGQGPEFLTYFQNEAQLEKSRLLSDRFSAERPKGSFSTLEIQRTEQGDSAMYLCASGRAGGNIQYFGAGTRLSVL.

The chain recombines TRBV5-4 with TRBJ2-7; 10 bases fit TRBD1. The CDR3 covers 16 residues. V lost 4 bases to trimming and J lost 0 bases; unmatched junction nucleotides: 7. Germline V CDR1 and CDR2: SGHNT, YYREEE (reference sequence). The CDR3 reads CASSDDRDRGSYEQYF. The CDR3, as DNA: TGTGCCAGCAGCGATGACCGGGACAGGGGCTCCTACGAGCAGTACTTC.

The rearrangement joins TRBV3-1 (or the pseudogene TRBV3-2) to TRBJ1-2; 7 bases map to TRBD1. The CDR3 loop spans 15 amino acids. Germline CDR1 is LGHDT and CDR2 is YNNKEL (reference sequence). V shed 5 bases, J shed 4 bases, and the junction held 10 bases outside the gene matches. CDR3 protein: CASSKEYRGPYGYTF. CDR3 in DNA: TGTGCCAGCAGCAAGGAATACAGGGGCCCCTATGGCTACACCTTC.

The chain joins TRBV30 to TRBJ1-2; D not certain. Germline V gene sequence: CDR1 GTSNPN, CDR2 SVGIG (reference sequence). Trimming shortened V by 2 bases and J by 0 bases, and 4 bases separated the two germline ends. CDR3 length equals 12 residues. CDR3 bases: TGTGCCTGGAGTCTTACTAACTATGGCTACACCTTC. Translating gives CAWSLTNYGYTF.

The chain carries TRBV5-4 and TRBJ2-3; 7 bases line up with TRBD2. Germline V gives CDR1 SGHNT, CDR2 YYREEE (reference sequence). This CDR3 contains 16 residues. Germline trimming cut 4 bases from V and 5 bases from J; bases unmatched to any gene: 13. CDR3 loop: CASSRTGAGVGDTQYF. CDR3 in DNA: TGTGCCAGCAGCCGCACGGGCGCGGGGGTCGGAGATACGCAGTATTTT.

This clone was picked up one time. The chain couples TRBV5-1 to TRBJ1-6, with a tentative D call TRBD1 (5 bases). Trimming shortened V by 0 bases and J by 9 bases, and 13 bases separated the two germline ends. Germline CDR1 and CDR2: SGHRS and YFSETQ. This CDR3 region has 15 residues. This CDR3 reads CASSLAGALGSPLHF. CDR3 nucleotide sequence: TGCGCCAGCAGCTTGGCCGGGGCCCTAGGTTCACCCCTCCACTTT.

The chain's CDR3 is CSVPGGKMNTEAFF. The DNA of the CDR3 is TGCAGCGTTCCTGGGGGCAAAATGAACACTGAAGCTTTCTTT. The V gene is TRBV29-1, the J gene TRBJ1-1, with D possibly matching TRBD1 (6 bases). Trimming took 5 bases from V and 0 from J, leaving 13 bases between them. CDR3 length equals 14 residues. Germline-derived CDR1 and CDR2 are SQVTM and ANQGSEA.